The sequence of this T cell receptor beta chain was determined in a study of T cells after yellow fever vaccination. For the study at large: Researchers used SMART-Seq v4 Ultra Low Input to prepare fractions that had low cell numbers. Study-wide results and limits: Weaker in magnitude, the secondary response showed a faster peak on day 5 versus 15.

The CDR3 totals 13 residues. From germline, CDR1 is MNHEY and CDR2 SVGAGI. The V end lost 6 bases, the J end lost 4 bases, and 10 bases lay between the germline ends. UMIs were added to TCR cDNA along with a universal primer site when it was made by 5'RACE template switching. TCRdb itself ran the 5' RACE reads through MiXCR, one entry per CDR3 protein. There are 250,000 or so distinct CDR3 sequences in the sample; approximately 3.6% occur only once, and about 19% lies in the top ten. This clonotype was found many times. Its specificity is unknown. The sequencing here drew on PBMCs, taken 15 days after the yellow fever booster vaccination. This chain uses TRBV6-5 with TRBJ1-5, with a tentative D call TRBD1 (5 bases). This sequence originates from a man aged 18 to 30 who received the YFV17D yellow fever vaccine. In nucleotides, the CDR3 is TGTGCCAGCAGCCAGGGCCGGAATCAGCCCCAGCATTTT. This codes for CASSQGRNQPQHF.